The next 23 T cell receptor beta chains were all read from a single sample in a study of regulatory T cells in long-lasting Graves disease. Time point denoted: newly diagnosed GD, antithyroid drugs for less than 3 months. The TCR library was made from RNA that had been extracted from PBMCs in TRIzol. Building the TCR beta libraries relied on iRepertoire HTBI primers, and CDR3 regions underwent Arm-PCR. TCRdb recomputed calls from the multiplex PCR reads with MiXCR, one row per CDR3 protein. The data show 510,000 or so distinct CDR3 sequences, around 12% seen once. These data were also filed under a second study, of T cells in Graves' hyperthyroidism and ophthalmopathy.

The sequencing used peripheral blood mononuclear cells (PBMCs), collected at new diagnosis, from a patient treated with antithyroid drugs. Receptor source: a woman between 25 and 40 years old with Graves disease.

The chain recombines TRBV5-1 with TRBJ2-4; maybe TRBD2 (7 bases). Trimming left V 0 bases short and J 6 bases short, with 13 bases between. The CDR3 has 15 residues. CDR1 and CDR2 from the germline V gene are SGHRS and YFSETQ. The CDR3 loop reads CASSLGGGIGNIQYF. In nucleotides, the CDR3 is TGCGCCAGCAGCTTGGGGGGGGGCATCGGAAACATTCAGTACTTC.

This clonotype was recorded at least ten times. The chain is built from TRBV24-1 and TRBJ2-5; D tentatively reads TRBD1 or TRBD2 (5 bases each). The germline V gene has CDR1 KGHDR and CDR2 SFDVKD. The CDR3 contains 14 residues. Trimming shortened V by 7 bases and J by 2 bases, and 13 bases separated the two germline ends. The CDR3 loop is CATSRDRLQETQYF. Here the CDR3 DNA reads TGTGCCACCAGCCGGGACCGTCTTCAAGAGACCCAGTACTTC.

This clonotype came up many times. CDR3 in amino acids: CASSFPAGANYGYTF. The CDR3 DNA reads as TGTGCCAGCAGCTTTCCAGCAGGAGCTAACTATGGCTACACCTTC. The chain carries TRBV7-9 and TRBJ1-2; no clear D gene. Germline CDR1 SEHNR, CDR2 FQNEAQ (reference sequence). With 3 bases removed from V and 0 bases from J, the gap between germline ends came to 11 bases. CDR3 length equals 15 residues.

This clonotype was recorded at least ten times. The chain couples TRBV10-3 to TRBJ2-3; D ambiguous. This CDR3 has 15 amino acids. CDR1 ENHRY and CDR2 SYGVKD come from the germline V gene. Trimming took 6 bases from V and 1 from J, leaving 14 bases between them. The CDR3 DNA reads TGTGCCATCAGCGTCCTCGGCGCAGGCACAGATACGCAGTATTTT. This codes for CAISVLGAGTDTQYF.

V is TRBV20-1 and J is TRBJ2-1; D unresolved. The CDR3 sequence is 22 residues long. With 1 base removed from V and 0 bases from J, the gap between germline ends came to 31 bases. Germline CDR1 DFQATT, CDR2 SNEGSKA (reference sequence). The CDR3 DNA is TGCAGTGCTAGAGGTCGGAGCGAAACCGGTAAAGATAACTGGAGCTCCTACAATGAGCAGTTCTTC. Residues: CSARGRSETGKDNWSSYNEQFF.

This clonotype was detected a few times. The chain carries TRBV15 and TRBJ1-1; no clear D gene. Looked up from germline, CDR1 is LNHNV and CDR2 is YYDKDF (reference sequence). This CDR3 comprises 16 residues. Between the trimmed V and J ends, which lost 1 base and 1 base, there was a span of 13 bases. The CDR3 nucleotides are TGTGCCACCAGCAGAGCCCGGTGGGGTGCGAACACTGAAGCTTTCTTT. It is translated as CATSRARWGANTEAFF.

This chain links TRBV4-3 with TRBJ1-2; TRBD1 matches 7 bases. The CDR3 has 14 residues. V dropped 4 bases and J dropped 3; count of bases not matched to a gene: 5. Germline CDR1 is LGHNA and CDR2 is YSLEER. The chain's CDR3 is CASSLNRGDYGYTF. The CDR3 DNA is TGCGCCAGCAGCCTCAACAGGGGCGACTATGGCTACACCTTC.

This clonotype was observed many times. The chain has TRBV6-2 or TRBV6-3 and TRBJ2-4; 9 bases are shared with TRBD2. Unmatched junction bases numbered 4, after V lost 7 bases and J lost 3 bases. The germline V gene has CDR1 MNHEY and CDR2 SVGEGT. CDR3 length: 14 amino acids. CDR3 in amino acids: CASKGLAGKNIQYF. As DNA, the CDR3 is TGTGCCAGCAAGGGACTAGCAGGCAAAAACATTCAGTACTTC.

The sample holds a few counts of this clonotype. The rearrangement uses TRBV9 and TRBJ2-1, with D possibly TRBD2 on 5 matching bases. The ends were cut back, 1 base at V and 3 bases at J, with 8 bases in the middle. Germline-derived CDR1 and CDR2 are SGDLS and YYNGEE. The CDR3 spans 14 residues. CDR3 protein: CASSVSGHYNEQFF. CDR3 DNA: TGTGCCAGCAGCGTAAGCGGTCACTACAATGAGCAGTTCTTC. The full variable domain, its missing parts supplied by reference TRBV9 and TRBJ2-1, is DSGVTQTPKHLITATGQRVTLRCSPRSGDLSVYWYQQSLDQGLQFLIQYYNGEERAKGNILERFSAQQFPDLHSELNLSSLELGDSALYFCASSVSGHYNEQFFGPGTRLTVL.

There are many counts of this clonotype. The chain combines TRBV27 with TRBJ1-6; D remains unclear. This CDR3 is 15 amino acids long. Trimming removed 5 bases at V and 10 bases at J, with 18 bases between. Germline CDR1 reads MNHEY; CDR2 reads SMNVEV (reference sequence). This CDR3 reads CASSLGGIFNSPLHF. As DNA, the CDR3 is TGTGCCAGCAGTCTCGGCGGGATCTTTAACTCACCCCTCCACTTT.

This clonotype showed up many times. The chain employs TRBV20-1 and TRBJ1-4; TRBD1 aligns across 8 bases. The CDR3 extends over 18 amino acids. V gave up 2 bases and J gave up 7 bases; unmatched junction bases: 18. Germline assignment: CDR1 DFQATT and CDR2 SNEGSKA (reference sequence). CDR3 in amino acids: CSARSSRDRPQIGEKLFF. The CDR3 DNA follows: TGCAGTGCTAGATCCAGCCGGGACAGGCCCCAAATTGGTGAAAAACTGTTTTTT.

This clonotype was detected only a few times. The chain couples TRBV24-1 to TRBJ2-5; D not certain. Deletions cut 0 bases from V and 1 base from J, with 8 bases between. The CDR3 sequence is 15 residues long. CDR1 and CDR2 (germline): KGHDR, SFDVKD. The CDR3 loop is CATSDLQAGQETQYF. The DNA of the CDR3 is TGTGCCACCAGTGATTTGCAAGCAGGCCAAGAGACCCAGTACTTC.

This chain joins TRBV20-1 and TRBJ2-1; 7 positions match TRBD1. CDR1 is DFQATT, CDR2 SNEGSKA, per germline (reference sequence). V shed 3 bases and J 4 bases; nucleotides not matched to a gene: 9. The CDR3 is 15 residues long. In DNA, the CDR3 is TGCAGTGCTAGGCGAGGAACGGGACAGTACAATGAGCAGTTCTTC. Translating it yields CSARRGTGQYNEQFF.

This clonotype was detected many times. The chain joins TRBV20-1 to TRBJ2-7, with 9 bases identical to TRBD1. There are 14 residues in the CDR3. V was pared by 3 bases and J by 1 base, with 4 bases of the junction left unmatched. Germline V gene sequence: CDR1 DFQATT, CDR2 SNEGSKA (reference sequence). The CDR3 bases are TGCAGTGCTAGGGACAGGGGATTTTCCTACGAGCAGTACTTC. Residues: CSARDRGFSYEQYF.

This clonotype was seen at least ten times. V gene TRBV7-8 combines with J gene TRBJ1-2, with 7 positions matching TRBD1. In germline, CDR1 is SGHVS, CDR2 FQNEAQ. The CDR3 runs to 13 residues. V trimming: 5 bases; J trimming: 8 bases; junction bases outside the gene matches: 8. The DNA for the CDR3 is TGTGCCAGCAGCGTGGGACAGACCTGGGGCTACACCTTC. It yields the protein CASSVGQTWGYTF.

This clonotype was seen at least ten times. The V gene is TRBV28, the J gene TRBJ2-7; TRBD2 matches 16 bases. The CDR3 covers 16 residues. Germline assignment: CDR1 MDHEN and CDR2 SYDVKM. V shed 4 bases and J 5 bases; nucleotides not matched to a gene: 5. CDR3 sequence: CASSSGTSGRADEQYF. As DNA, the CDR3 is TGTGCCAGCAGTTCCGGGACTAGCGGGAGGGCCGACGAGCAGTACTTC.

This clonotype was seen at least ten times. This chain joins TRBV4-3 and TRBJ2-2; the match to TRBD2 covers 10 bases. CDR1 is LGHNA and CDR2 is YSLEER in the germline V gene. This CDR3 contains 19 residues. V was pared by 4 bases and J by 1 base, with 12 bases of the junction left unmatched. The CDR3 is CASSPRASGREGNTGELFF. The CDR3 DNA reads TGCGCCAGCAGCCCGCGGGCTAGCGGGAGAGAGGGGAACACCGGGGAGCTGTTTTTT.

The rearrangement links TRBV7-2 to TRBJ2-2; TRBD1 is a possible D gene (6 bases). The CDR3 is 15 residues long. Germline V gives CDR1 SGHTA, CDR2 FQGNSA. The V end was cut by 5 bases, the J end by 2 bases, with 12 bases between. The CDR3 nucleotides read TGTGCCAGCAGCCCGGACAGCCGAAACACCGGGGAGCTGTTTTTT. It is translated as CASSPDSRNTGELFF.

At least ten counts were recorded for this clonotype. The chain links TRBV18 to TRBJ2-5; D could derive from TRBD1 or TRBD2 (5 bases each). V lost 2 bases and J 2 bases, leaving 15 bases between the germline ends. This CDR3 has 16 residues. In germline, CDR1 is KGHSH, CDR2 LQKENI. This chain's CDR3 is CASSPRTRGLQETQYF. CDR3 in DNA: TGTGCCAGCTCACCAAGGACGAGGGGCCTACAAGAGACCCAGTACTTC.

The chain is built from TRBV30 and TRBJ2-2; D uncertain. Germline CDR1 reads GTSNPN; CDR2 reads SVGIG (reference sequence). CDR3 length: 12 residues. V dropped 2 bases and J dropped 8 bases, with 9 bases sitting between them. The CDR3 region has the DNA TGTGCCTGGAGTCTCAACTCTGGGGAGCTGTTTTTT. Amino acids: CAWSLNSGELFF.

This clonotype came up many times. J is TRBJ1-1 and V is TRBV30; no reliable D call. CDR3 length equals 11 residues. V was trimmed by 5 bases and J by 7 bases, leaving 11 bases between them. Germline CDR1 reads GTSNPN; CDR2 reads SVGIG (reference sequence). CDR3 bases: TGTGCCTGGGGGATGACTGATGAAGCTTTCTTT. Encoded protein: CAWGMTDEAFF.

This clonotype was observed at least ten times. J is TRBJ2-2 and V is TRBV29-1; 13 nucleotides line up with TRBD2. Germline CDR1 is SQVTM and CDR2 is ANQGSEA. This CDR3 has 19 residues. After removal of 6 bases from V and 6 bases from J, the junction contained 19 bases not matched to a gene. As DNA, the CDR3 is TGCAGCGTAAAGGACAGGGGCTGGACTAGCGGGAGTGGGGCCGGGGAGCTGTTTTTT. Protein sequence: CSVKDRGWTSGSGAGELFF.

The chain carries TRBV20-1 and TRBJ1-3, with a weak D call TRBD1 (5 bases). Germline lookup yields CDR1 DFQATT and CDR2 SNEGSKA (reference sequence). The V end lost 5 bases, the J end lost 4 bases, and 9 bases lay between the germline ends. CDR3 size: 12 residues. In nucleotides, the CDR3 is TGCAGTGCTGTGAGACAGGGAAACACCATATATTTT. Encoded protein: CSAVRQGNTIYF.